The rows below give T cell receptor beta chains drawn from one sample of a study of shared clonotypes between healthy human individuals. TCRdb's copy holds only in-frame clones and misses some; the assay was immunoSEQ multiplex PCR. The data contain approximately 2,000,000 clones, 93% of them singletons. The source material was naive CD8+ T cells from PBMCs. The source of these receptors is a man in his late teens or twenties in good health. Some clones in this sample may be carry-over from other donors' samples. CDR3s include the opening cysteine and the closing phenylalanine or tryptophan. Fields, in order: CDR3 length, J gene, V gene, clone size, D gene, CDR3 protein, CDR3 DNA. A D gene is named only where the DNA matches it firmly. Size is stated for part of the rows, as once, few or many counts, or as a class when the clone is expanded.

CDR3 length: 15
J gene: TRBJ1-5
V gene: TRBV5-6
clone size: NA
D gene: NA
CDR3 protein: CASSLAGVSNQPQHF
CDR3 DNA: TGTGCCAGCAGCTTGGCAGGAGTTAGCAATCAGCCCCAGCATTTT

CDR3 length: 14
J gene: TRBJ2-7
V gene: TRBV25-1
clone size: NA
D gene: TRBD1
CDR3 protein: CASSLPGQGMEQYF
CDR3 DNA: TGTGCCAGCAGCCTGCCGGGACAGGGGATGGAGCAGTACTTC

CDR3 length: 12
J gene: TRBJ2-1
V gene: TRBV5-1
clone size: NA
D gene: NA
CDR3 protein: CASKIGYNEQFF
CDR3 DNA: TGCGCCAGCAAAATCGGGTACAATGAGCAGTTCTTC

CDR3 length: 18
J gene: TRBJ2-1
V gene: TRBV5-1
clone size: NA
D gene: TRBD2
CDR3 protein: CASSPPSGGTYSYNEQFF
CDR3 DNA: TGCGCCAGCAGCCCGCCTAGCGGGGGTACGTATTCCTACAATGAGCAGTTCTTC

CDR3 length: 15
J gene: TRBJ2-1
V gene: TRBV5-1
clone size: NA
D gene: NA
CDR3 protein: CASSLVQDSYNEQFF
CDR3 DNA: TGCGCCAGCAGCTTAGTTCAGGACTCCTACAATGAGCAGTTCTTC

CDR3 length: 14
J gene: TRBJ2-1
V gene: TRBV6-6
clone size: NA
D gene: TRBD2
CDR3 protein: CASSLAGVYNEQFF
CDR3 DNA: TGTGCCAGCAGTCTAGCGGGAGTATACAATGAGCAGTTCTTC

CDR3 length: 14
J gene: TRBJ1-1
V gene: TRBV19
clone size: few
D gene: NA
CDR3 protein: CASSPWGENTEAFF
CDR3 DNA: TGTGCCAGTAGTCCGTGGGGCGAGAACACTGAAGCTTTCTTT

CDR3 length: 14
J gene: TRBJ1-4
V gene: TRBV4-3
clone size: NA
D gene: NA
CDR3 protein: CASSQVQRGEKLFF
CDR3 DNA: TGCGCCAGCAGCCAGGTCCAAAGGGGGGAAAAACTGTTTTTT

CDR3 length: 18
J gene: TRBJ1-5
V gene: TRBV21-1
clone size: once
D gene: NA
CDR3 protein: CASSKKRWGFRGDQPQHF
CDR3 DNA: TGTGCCAGCAGCAAAAAACGTTGGGGCTTCAGGGGGGATCAGCCCCAGCATTTT

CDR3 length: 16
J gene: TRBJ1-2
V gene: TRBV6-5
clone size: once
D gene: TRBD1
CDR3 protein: CASSSGQGPTNYGYTF
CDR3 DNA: TGTGCCAGCAGTTCGGGACAGGGCCCGACTAACTATGGCTACACCTTC

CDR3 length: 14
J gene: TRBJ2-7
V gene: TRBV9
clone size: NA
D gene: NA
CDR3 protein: CASSGLLSSGEQYF
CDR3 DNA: TGTGCCAGCAGTGGATTGCTGAGTTCCGGCGAGCAGTACTTC

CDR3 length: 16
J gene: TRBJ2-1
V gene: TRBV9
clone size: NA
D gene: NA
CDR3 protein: CASSDRSTSPNNEQFF
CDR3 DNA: TGTGCCAGCAGCGACCGATCCACTAGCCCCAACAATGAGCAGTTCTTC

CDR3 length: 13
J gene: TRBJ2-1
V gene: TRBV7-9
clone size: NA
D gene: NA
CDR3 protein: CASTPGLYNEQFF
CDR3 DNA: TGTGCCAGCACGCCTGGGCTCTACAATGAGCAGTTCTTC

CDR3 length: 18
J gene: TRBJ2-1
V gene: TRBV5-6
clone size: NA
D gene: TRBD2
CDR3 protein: CASSLASSGGISYNEQFF
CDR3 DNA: TGTGCCAGCAGCTTGGCGAGTAGCGGGGGGATCTCCTACAATGAGCAGTTCTTC

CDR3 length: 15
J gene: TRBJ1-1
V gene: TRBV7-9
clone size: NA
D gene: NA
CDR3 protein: CASSLVRAMNTEAFF
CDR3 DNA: TGTGCCAGCAGCTTAGTAAGAGCAATGAACACTGAAGCTTTCTTT

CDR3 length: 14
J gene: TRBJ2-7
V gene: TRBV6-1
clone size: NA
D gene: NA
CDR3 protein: CASRAPRQGGEQYF
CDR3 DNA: TGTGCCAGCAGGGCCCCTAGGCAGGGGGGCGAGCAGTACTTC

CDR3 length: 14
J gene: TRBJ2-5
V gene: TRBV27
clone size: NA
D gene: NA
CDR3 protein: CASSLRSAQETQYF
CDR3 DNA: TGTGCCAGCAGTTTAAGAAGCGCCCAAGAGACCCAGTACTTC

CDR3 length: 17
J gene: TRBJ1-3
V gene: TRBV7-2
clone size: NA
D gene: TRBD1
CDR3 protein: CASSIPGQGVSGNTIYF
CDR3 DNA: TGTGCCAGCAGCATTCCGGGACAGGGCGTCTCTGGAAACACCATATATTTT

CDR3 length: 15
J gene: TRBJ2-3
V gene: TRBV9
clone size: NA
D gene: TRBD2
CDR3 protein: CASSVVAGLTDTQYF
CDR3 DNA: TGTGCCAGCAGCGTAGTAGCGGGCCTCACAGATACGCAGTATTTT

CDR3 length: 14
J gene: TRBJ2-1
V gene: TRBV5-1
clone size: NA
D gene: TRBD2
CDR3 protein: CASSDSGRAGEQFF
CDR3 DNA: TGCGCCAGCAGCGATAGCGGGAGGGCCGGTGAGCAGTTCTTC

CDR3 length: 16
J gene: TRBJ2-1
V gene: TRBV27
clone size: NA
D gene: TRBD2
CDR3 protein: CASSSLAGGPGDEQFF
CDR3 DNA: TGTGCCAGCAGTTCTCTAGCGGGAGGGCCTGGGGATGAGCAGTTCTTC

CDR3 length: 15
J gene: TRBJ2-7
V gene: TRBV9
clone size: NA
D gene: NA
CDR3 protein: CASSVGGDWSYEQYF
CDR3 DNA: TGTGCCAGCAGCGTAGGGGGAGACTGGTCCTACGAGCAGTACTTC

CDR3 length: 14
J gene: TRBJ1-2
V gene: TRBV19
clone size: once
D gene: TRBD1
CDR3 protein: CASSLQGIGYGYTF
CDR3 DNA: TGTGCCAGTAGTTTACAGGGGATCGGCTATGGCTACACCTTC

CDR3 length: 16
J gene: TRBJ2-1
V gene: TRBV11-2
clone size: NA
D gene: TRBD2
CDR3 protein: CASSLGGLAGILEQFF
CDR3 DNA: TGTGCCAGCAGCTTAGGCGGACTAGCGGGAATTCTTGAGCAGTTCTTC

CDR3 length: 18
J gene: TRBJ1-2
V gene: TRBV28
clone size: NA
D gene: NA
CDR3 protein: CASSFRGPTRRANYGYTF
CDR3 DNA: TGTGCCAGCAGTTTCAGGGGCCCCACCAGAAGAGCTAACTATGGCTACACCTTC

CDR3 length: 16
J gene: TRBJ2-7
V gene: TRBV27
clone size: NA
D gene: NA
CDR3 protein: CASSPRGPQWSYEQYF
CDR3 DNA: TGTGCCAGCAGTCCTCGCGGCCCGCAGTGGTCCTACGAGCAGTACTTC

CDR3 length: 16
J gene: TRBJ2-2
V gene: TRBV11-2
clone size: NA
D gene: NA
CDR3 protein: CASSLDDVVGTGELFF
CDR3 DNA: TGTGCCAGCAGCTTAGACGATGTGGTGGGCACCGGGGAGCTGTTTTTT

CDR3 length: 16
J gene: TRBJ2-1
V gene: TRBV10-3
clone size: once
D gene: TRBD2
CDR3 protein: CAISEGLAGIYNEQFF
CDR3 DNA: TGTGCCATCAGTGAGGGACTAGCGGGTATCTACAATGAGCAGTTCTTC

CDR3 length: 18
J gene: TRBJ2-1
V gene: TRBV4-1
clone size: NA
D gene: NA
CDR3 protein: CASSQGRFRGDGGNEQFF
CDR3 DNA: TGCGCCAGCAGCCAAGGTCGGTTTCGGGGAGACGGGGGAAATGAGCAGTTCTTC

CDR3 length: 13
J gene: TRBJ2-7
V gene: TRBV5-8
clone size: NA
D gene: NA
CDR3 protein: CASSWQGSYEQYF
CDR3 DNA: TGTGCCAGCAGCTGGCAGGGGTCCTACGAGCAGTACTTC

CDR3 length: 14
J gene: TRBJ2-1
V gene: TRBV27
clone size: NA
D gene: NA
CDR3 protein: CASSHRDPLNEQFF
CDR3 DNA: TGTGCCAGCAGTCACAGGGATCCCCTCAATGAGCAGTTCTTC

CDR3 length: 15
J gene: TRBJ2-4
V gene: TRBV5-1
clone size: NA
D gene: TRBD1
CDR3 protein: CASSLLQGKGDIQYF
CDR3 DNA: TGCGCCAGCAGCTTGTTACAGGGGAAGGGAGACATTCAGTACTTC

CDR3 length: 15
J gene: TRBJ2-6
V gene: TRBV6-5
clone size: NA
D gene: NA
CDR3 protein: CASSSDSSGANVLTF
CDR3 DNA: TGTGCCAGCAGTTCCGACAGCTCTGGGGCCAACGTCCTGACTTTC

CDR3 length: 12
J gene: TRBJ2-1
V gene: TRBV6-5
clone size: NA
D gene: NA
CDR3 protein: CASSYVGYEQFF
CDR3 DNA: TGTGCCAGCAGTTACGTAGGGTATGAGCAGTTCTTC

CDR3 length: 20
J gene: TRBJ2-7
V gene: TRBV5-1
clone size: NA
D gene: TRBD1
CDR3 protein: CASSLPPGQEYQRRAYEQYF
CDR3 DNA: TGCGCCAGCAGCTTGCCACCGGGACAGGAGTACCAAAGAAGAGCCTACGAGCAGTACTTC

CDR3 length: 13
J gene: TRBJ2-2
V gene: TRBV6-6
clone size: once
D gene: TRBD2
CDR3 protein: CASSGAGGGELFF
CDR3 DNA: TGTGCCAGCAGCGGTGCGGGAGGCGGGGAGCTGTTTTTT

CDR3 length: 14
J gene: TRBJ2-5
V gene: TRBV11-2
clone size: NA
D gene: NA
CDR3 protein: CASSPRGQQETQYF
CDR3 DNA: TGTGCCAGCAGCCCACGGGGGCAACAAGAGACCCAGTACTTC

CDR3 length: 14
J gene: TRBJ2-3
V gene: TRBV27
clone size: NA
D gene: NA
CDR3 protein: CASSLYSRADTQYF
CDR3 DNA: TGTGCCAGCAGTTTATATTCGAGGGCAGATACGCAGTATTTT

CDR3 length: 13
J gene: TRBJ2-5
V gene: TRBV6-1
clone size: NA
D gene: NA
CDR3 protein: CASRGDWAETQYF
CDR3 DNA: TGTGCCAGCAGAGGGGACTGGGCGGAGACCCAGTACTTC

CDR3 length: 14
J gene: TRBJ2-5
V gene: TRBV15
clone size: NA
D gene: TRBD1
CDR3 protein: CATSRAGGSETQYF
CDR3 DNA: TGTGCCACCAGCAGAGCAGGGGGCTCGGAGACCCAGTACTTC

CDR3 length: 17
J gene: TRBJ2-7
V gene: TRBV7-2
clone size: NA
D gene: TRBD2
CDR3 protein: CASSLAQREWISYEQYF
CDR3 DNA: TGTGCCAGCAGCTTGGCCCAGCGGGAGTGGATCTCCTACGAGCAGTACTTC

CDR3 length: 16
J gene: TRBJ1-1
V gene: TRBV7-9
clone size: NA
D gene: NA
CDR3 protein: CASSLENWAPGTEAFF
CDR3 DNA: TGTGCCAGCAGCTTAGAGAATTGGGCCCCGGGCACTGAAGCTTTCTTT

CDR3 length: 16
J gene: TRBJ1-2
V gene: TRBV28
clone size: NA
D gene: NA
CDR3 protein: CASSSYWDTLNYGYTF
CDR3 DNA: TGTGCCAGCAGTTCCTATTGGGACACTCTTAACTATGGCTACACCTTC

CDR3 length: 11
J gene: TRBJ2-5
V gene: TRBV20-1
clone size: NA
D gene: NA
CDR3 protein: CTGRGRETQYF
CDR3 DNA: TGTACCGGGCGGGGCCGGGAGACCCAGTACTTC

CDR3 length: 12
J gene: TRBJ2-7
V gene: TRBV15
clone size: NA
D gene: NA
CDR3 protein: CATSPDSSEQYF
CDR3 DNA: TGTGCCACCAGTCCTGATAGCTCCGAGCAGTACTTC

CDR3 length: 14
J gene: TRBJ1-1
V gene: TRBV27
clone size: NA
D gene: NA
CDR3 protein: CASGGLKLNTEAFF
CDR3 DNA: TGTGCCAGCGGGGGACTGAAGCTTAACACTGAAGCTTTCTTT

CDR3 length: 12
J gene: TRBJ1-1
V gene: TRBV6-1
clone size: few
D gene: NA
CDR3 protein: CASPRGGTEAFF
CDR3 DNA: TGTGCCAGCCCTAGGGGGGGCACTGAAGCTTTCTTT

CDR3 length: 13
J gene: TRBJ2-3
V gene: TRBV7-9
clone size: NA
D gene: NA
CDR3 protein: CAPGLKTGGTQYF
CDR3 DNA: TGTGCCCCGGGGCTTAAGACAGGAGGTACGCAGTATTTT

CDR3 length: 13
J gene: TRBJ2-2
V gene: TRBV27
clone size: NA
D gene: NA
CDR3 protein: CASSLSGTGELFF
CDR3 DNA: TGTGCCAGCAGTTTGTCAGGCACCGGGGAGCTGTTTTTT

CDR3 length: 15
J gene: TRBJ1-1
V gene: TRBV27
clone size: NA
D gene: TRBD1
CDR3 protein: CASSSTGYGNTEAFF
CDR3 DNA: TGTGCCAGCAGTTCGACAGGGTATGGGAACACTGAAGCTTTCTTT

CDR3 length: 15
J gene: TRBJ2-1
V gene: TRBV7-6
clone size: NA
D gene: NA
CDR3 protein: CASSLLAGAYNEQFF
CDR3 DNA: TGTGCCAGCAGCTTATTGGCAGGGGCGTACAATGAGCAGTTCTTC

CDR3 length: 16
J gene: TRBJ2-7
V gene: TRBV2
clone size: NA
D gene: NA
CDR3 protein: CASSDWGRLPHYEQYF
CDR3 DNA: TGTGCCAGCAGTGACTGGGGCCGCCTGCCTCACTACGAGCAGTACTTC

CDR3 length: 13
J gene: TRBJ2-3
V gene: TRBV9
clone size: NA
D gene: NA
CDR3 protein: CASSELAPDTQYF
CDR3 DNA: TGTGCCAGCAGCGAACTAGCCCCCGATACGCAGTATTTT

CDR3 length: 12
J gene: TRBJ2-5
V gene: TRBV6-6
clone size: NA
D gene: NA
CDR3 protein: CASRTEQETQYF
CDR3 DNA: TGTGCCAGCAGGACAGAACAAGAGACCCAGTACTTC

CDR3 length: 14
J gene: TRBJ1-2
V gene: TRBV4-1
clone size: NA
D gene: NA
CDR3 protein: CASSQVTRDYGYTF
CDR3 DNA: TGCGCCAGCAGCCAAGTGACTAGGGACTATGGCTACACCTTC

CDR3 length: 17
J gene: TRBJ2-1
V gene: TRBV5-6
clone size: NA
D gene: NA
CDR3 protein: CASSLLYGALSYNEQFF
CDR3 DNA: TGTGCCAGCAGCTTACTTTACGGGGCGCTCTCCTACAATGAGCAGTTCTTC

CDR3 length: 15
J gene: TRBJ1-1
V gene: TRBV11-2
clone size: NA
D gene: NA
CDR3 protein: CASSLETDPNTEAFF
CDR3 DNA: TGTGCCAGCAGCTTAGAGACAGACCCGAACACTGAAGCTTTCTTT